These T cell receptor beta chains were read from a single sample in a study of CD8 T cells in Susac syndrome. TCRdb reprocessed the immunoSEQ multiplex PCR reads with MiXCR, giving one entry per CDR3 protein. Of 70,000 to 100,000 distinct CDR3 sequences detected, 95% to 96% appear once; the ten largest clones hold roughly 0.62%. Sequenced material: CD8+ T cells from PBMCs. The receptor set was obtained from a human donor with Susac syndrome. Each CDR3 is given with its conserved first and last residue. The D gene is left open where the match is weak. Size values are once, few and many counts, or a class for expanded clones, and some rows have none.

CDR3 protein: CASSLWTGQRTEAFF
CDR3 DNA: TGTGCCAGCAGCCTCTGGACAGGGCAGAGGACTGAAGCTTTCTTT
V gene: TRBV14
clone size: once
J gene: TRBJ1-1
D gene: TRBD1

CDR3 protein: CASSSASANQPQHF
CDR3 DNA: TGTGCCAGCAGCTCGGCGTCAGCGAATCAGCCCCAGCATTTT
V gene: TRBV12-3/TRBV12-4
clone size: -
J gene: TRBJ1-5
D gene: -

CDR3 protein: CSLTGSNQPQHF
CDR3 DNA: TGCAGTCTAACTGGGAGCAATCAGCCCCAGCATTTT
V gene: TRBV20-1
clone size: -
J gene: TRBJ1-5
D gene: -

CDR3 protein: CATRMGQGKGYTF
CDR3 DNA: TGTGCCACCAGAATGGGACAGGGGAAAGGCTACACCTTC
V gene: TRBV15
clone size: -
J gene: TRBJ1-2
D gene: TRBD1

CDR3 protein: CASRDGTSYEQYF
CDR3 DNA: TGTGCCAGCAGGGACGGGACCTCCTACGAGCAGTACTTC
V gene: TRBV25-1
clone size: -
J gene: TRBJ2-7
D gene: -

CDR3 protein: CASIFGVKNIQYF
CDR3 DNA: TGTGCCAGCATTTTCGGGGTCAAAAACATTCAGTACTTC
V gene: TRBV2
clone size: -
J gene: TRBJ2-4
D gene: -

CDR3 protein: CSARKTGASYEQYF
CDR3 DNA: TGCAGTGCTAGGAAGACAGGGGCGTCCTACGAGCAGTACTTC
V gene: TRBV20-1
clone size: -
J gene: TRBJ2-7
D gene: TRBD1

CDR3 protein: CASSYSQGEGEQYF
CDR3 DNA: TGTGCCAGCAGTTACTCACAGGGTGAAGGCGAGCAGTACTTC
V gene: TRBV6-5
clone size: -
J gene: TRBJ2-7
D gene: -

CDR3 protein: CAWRLWSGYTF
CDR3 DNA: TGTGCCTGGAGGTTATGGTCTGGCTACACCTTC
V gene: TRBV30
clone size: -
J gene: TRBJ1-2
D gene: -

CDR3 protein: CASSHLRRGPEETQYF
CDR3 DNA: TGTGCCAGCAGCCACCTCCGTCGGGGTCCAGAAGAGACCCAGTACTTC
V gene: TRBV13
clone size: -
J gene: TRBJ2-5
D gene: -

CDR3 protein: CASSLEGARNEQFF
CDR3 DNA: TGTGCCAGCAGCTTAGAGGGGGCGCGAAATGAGCAGTTCTTC
V gene: TRBV11-2
clone size: -
J gene: TRBJ2-1
D gene: -

CDR3 protein: CASSRWTGRQPQHF
CDR3 DNA: TGTGCCAGCAGCAGATGGACAGGGAGACAGCCCCAGCATTTT
V gene: TRBV6-5
clone size: -
J gene: TRBJ1-5
D gene: TRBD1

CDR3 protein: CAARTSGGPEQFF
CDR3 DNA: TGTGCCGCCCGGACTAGCGGGGGCCCAGAGCAGTTCTTC
V gene: TRBV12-3/TRBV12-4
clone size: -
J gene: TRBJ2-1
D gene: TRBD2

CDR3 protein: CASSVQGRDTTEAFF
CDR3 DNA: TGTGCCAGCAGTGTACAGGGAAGGGATACCACTGAAGCTTTCTTT
V gene: TRBV2
clone size: -
J gene: TRBJ1-1
D gene: -

CDR3 protein: CASSQDPGSQINEQFF
CDR3 DNA: TGCGCCAGCAGCCAAGATCCCGGGAGCCAAATCAATGAGCAGTTCTTC
V gene: TRBV4-1
clone size: -
J gene: TRBJ2-1
D gene: -

CDR3 protein: CASCPGPPEEQYF
CDR3 DNA: TGTGCCAGCTGCCCAGGGCCCCCGGAGGAGCAGTACTTC
V gene: TRBV6-6
clone size: -
J gene: TRBJ2-7
D gene: -

CDR3 protein: CSARPGQGGAEQYF
CDR3 DNA: TGCAGTGCTAGGCCGGGACAGGGAGGGGCGGAGCAGTACTTC
V gene: TRBV20-1
clone size: -
J gene: TRBJ2-7
D gene: TRBD1

CDR3 protein: CASSYSFGTSGVQETQYF
CDR3 DNA: TGTGCCAGCAGTTACTCGTTCGGGACTAGCGGGGTTCAAGAGACCCAGTACTTC
V gene: TRBV6-5
clone size: once
J gene: TRBJ2-5
D gene: TRBD2

CDR3 protein: CASSEASIDYGYTF
CDR3 DNA: TGTGCCAGCAGTGAAGCAAGCATAGACTATGGCTACACCTTC
V gene: TRBV2
clone size: -
J gene: TRBJ1-2
D gene: -

CDR3 protein: CSARPLATMSTDTQYF
CDR3 DNA: TGCAGTGCTAGACCCCTAGCGACGATGAGCACAGATACGCAGTATTTT
V gene: TRBV20-1
clone size: -
J gene: TRBJ2-3
D gene: -

CDR3 protein: CASSQTGDSYEQYF
CDR3 DNA: TGTGCCAGTAGTCAGACAGGGGACTCCTACGAGCAGTACTTC
V gene: TRBV19
clone size: -
J gene: TRBJ2-7
D gene: TRBD1

CDR3 protein: CASSLQRGGGETQYF
CDR3 DNA: TGTGCCAGCAGCTTGCAGCGGGGGGGCGGAGAGACCCAGTACTTC
V gene: TRBV5-4
clone size: -
J gene: TRBJ2-5
D gene: TRBD2

CDR3 protein: CASRISGGYGYTF
CDR3 DNA: TGTGCCAGCAGGATCTCAGGAGGCTATGGCTACACCTTC
V gene: TRBV12-3/TRBV12-4
clone size: once
J gene: TRBJ1-2
D gene: -

CDR3 protein: CASSPQNSWGYNEQFF
CDR3 DNA: TGTGCCAGTAGTCCCCAGAACAGCTGGGGGTACAATGAGCAGTTCTTC
V gene: TRBV19
clone size: -
J gene: TRBJ2-1
D gene: -

CDR3 protein: CSARPGGKEQYF
CDR3 DNA: TGCAGTGCCCGCCCGGGGGGGAAGGAGCAGTACTTC
V gene: TRBV20-1
clone size: -
J gene: TRBJ2-7
D gene: TRBD2

CDR3 protein: CSARAGNEQFF
CDR3 DNA: TGCAGTGCTAGAGCGGGCAATGAGCAGTTCTTC
V gene: TRBV20-1
clone size: -
J gene: TRBJ2-1
D gene: -

CDR3 protein: CATSRGMNTEAFF
CDR3 DNA: TGTGCCACCAGCAGGGGCATGAACACTGAAGCTTTCTTT
V gene: TRBV15
clone size: once
J gene: TRBJ1-1
D gene: -

CDR3 protein: CSVALATDTQYF
CDR3 DNA: TGCAGCGTTGCCCTAGCTACAGATACGCAGTATTTT
V gene: TRBV29-1
clone size: -
J gene: TRBJ2-3
D gene: -

CDR3 protein: CASSSGTAEQFF
CDR3 DNA: TGTGCCAGCAGTTCCGGGACCGCTGAGCAGTTCTTC
V gene: TRBV27
clone size: -
J gene: TRBJ2-1
D gene: -

CDR3 protein: CASSPRTNTGELFF
CDR3 DNA: TGTGCCAGCAGCCCCCGGACCAACACCGGGGAGCTGTTTTTT
V gene: TRBV7-3
clone size: -
J gene: TRBJ2-2
D gene: -

CDR3 protein: CASSHRALNTEAFF
CDR3 DNA: TGTGCCAGCAGTCACCGGGCCCTAAACACTGAAGCTTTCTTT
V gene: TRBV6-6
clone size: -
J gene: TRBJ1-1
D gene: -

CDR3 protein: CASATEGGQPQHF
CDR3 DNA: TGTGCTAGTGCCACAGAGGGGGGTCAGCCCCAGCATTTT
V gene: TRBV12-5
clone size: -
J gene: TRBJ1-5
D gene: -

CDR3 protein: CASKGDRVTEAFF
CDR3 DNA: TGTGCCAGCAAAGGAGACAGGGTCACTGAAGCTTTCTTT
V gene: TRBV6-6
clone size: -
J gene: TRBJ1-1
D gene: TRBD1

CDR3 protein: CASSLLGASYEQYF
CDR3 DNA: TGTGCCAGCAGCCTCCTAGGTGCCTCCTACGAGCAGTACTTC
V gene: TRBV16
clone size: once
J gene: TRBJ2-7
D gene: -

CDR3 protein: CSVEGGSGANVLTF
CDR3 DNA: TGCAGCGTTGAGGGGGGATCCGGGGCCAATGTCCTGACTTTC
V gene: TRBV29-1
clone size: few
J gene: TRBJ2-6
D gene: -

CDR3 protein: CASSSPRNTGELFF
CDR3 DNA: TGTGCCAGCAGCTCTCCGAGAAACACCGGGGAGCTGTTTTTT
V gene: TRBV11-2
clone size: -
J gene: TRBJ2-2
D gene: -

CDR3 protein: CASGYGGSNQPQHF
CDR3 DNA: TGCGCCAGCGGTTATGGGGGTAGCAATCAGCCCCAGCATTTT
V gene: TRBV10-2
clone size: -
J gene: TRBJ1-5
D gene: -

CDR3 protein: CASSAPWDSADTQYF
CDR3 DNA: TGTGCCAGCAGCGCCCCCTGGGACAGTGCAGATACGCAGTATTTT
V gene: TRBV9
clone size: -
J gene: TRBJ2-3
D gene: TRBD1

CDR3 protein: CATIQDRKTRLNTEAFF
CDR3 DNA: TGTGCCACTATACAGGACAGAAAAACAAGATTGAACACTGAAGCTTTCTTT
V gene: TRBV2
clone size: -
J gene: TRBJ1-1
D gene: -

CDR3 protein: CASSLSTANTEAFF
CDR3 DNA: TGTGCCAGCAGCTTGTCGACGGCGAACACTGAAGCTTTCTTT
V gene: TRBV4-2
clone size: -
J gene: TRBJ1-1
D gene: -

CDR3 protein: CASSPAGTMVNEQFF
CDR3 DNA: TGTGCCAGCAGCCCCGCCGGGACTATGGTAAATGAGCAGTTCTTC
V gene: TRBV27
clone size: -
J gene: TRBJ2-1
D gene: TRBD2

CDR3 protein: CSARAGGLGIDTQYF
CDR3 DNA: TGCAGTGCTAGAGCCGGAGGACTAGGCATAGATACGCAGTATTTT
V gene: TRBV20-1
clone size: -
J gene: TRBJ2-3
D gene: TRBD2

CDR3 protein: CASSFGNTIYF
CDR3 DNA: TGCGCCAGCAGCTTCGGAAACACCATATATTTT
V gene: TRBV5-1
clone size: -
J gene: TRBJ1-3
D gene: -

CDR3 protein: CAWNARGPEAFF
CDR3 DNA: TGTGCCTGGAACGCCAGGGGTCCTGAAGCTTTCTTT
V gene: TRBV30
clone size: -
J gene: TRBJ1-1
D gene: -

CDR3 protein: CSVSQRTGTNTEAFF
CDR3 DNA: TGCAGCGTATCCCAGAGGACAGGGACGAACACTGAAGCTTTCTTT
V gene: TRBV29-1
clone size: -
J gene: TRBJ1-1
D gene: TRBD1

CDR3 protein: CASSPPGSPDNEQFF
CDR3 DNA: TGTGCCAGCAGTCCGCCGGGTAGCCCTGACAATGAGCAGTTCTTC
V gene: TRBV12-3/TRBV12-4
clone size: -
J gene: TRBJ2-1
D gene: -

CDR3 protein: CASSAGLAGVSSYNEQFF
CDR3 DNA: TGTGCCAGCAGCGCGGGACTAGCGGGGGTCAGCTCCTACAATGAGCAGTTCTTC
V gene: TRBV9
clone size: -
J gene: TRBJ2-1
D gene: TRBD2

CDR3 protein: CASRSPEDNEQFF
CDR3 DNA: TGTGCCAGCAGATCCCCGGAGGACAATGAGCAGTTCTTC
V gene: TRBV7-9
clone size: -
J gene: TRBJ2-1
D gene: -

CDR3 protein: CASSHPGTANSPLHF
CDR3 DNA: TGTGCCAGCAGCCACCCGGGGACAGCTAATTCACCCCTCCACTTT
V gene: TRBV3-1
clone size: -
J gene: TRBJ1-6
D gene: TRBD1

CDR3 protein: CASRTGTGATDTQYF
CDR3 DNA: TGTGCCAGTAGGACCGGGACAGGGGCCACAGATACGCAGTATTTT
V gene: TRBV19
clone size: -
J gene: TRBJ2-3
D gene: TRBD1

CDR3 protein: CASSYSPRQRDSWGNSPLHF
CDR3 DNA: TGTGCCAGCAGTTACTCACCCCGACAGAGGGACAGCTGGGGTAATTCACCCCTCCACTTT
V gene: TRBV6-5
clone size: -
J gene: TRBJ1-6
D gene: TRBD1

CDR3 protein: CAWSARRISYNEQFF
CDR3 DNA: TGTGCCTGGAGTGCACGGAGGATCTCCTACAATGAGCAGTTCTTC
V gene: TRBV30
clone size: -
J gene: TRBJ2-1
D gene: -

CDR3 protein: CSANPLGTGNQETQYF
CDR3 DNA: TGCAGTGCTAACCCATTGGGGACAGGGAACCAAGAGACCCAGTACTTC
V gene: TRBV20-1
clone size: -
J gene: TRBJ2-5
D gene: TRBD1

CDR3 protein: CASSQGTGSNYGYTF
CDR3 DNA: TGTGCCAGCAGTCAGGGGACAGGGTCTAACTATGGCTACACCTTC
V gene: TRBV12-3/TRBV12-4
clone size: -
J gene: TRBJ1-2
D gene: TRBD1

CDR3 protein: CASSSRTGGELFF
CDR3 DNA: TGTGCCAGCAGCTCAAGGACTGGCGGGGAGCTGTTTTTT
V gene: TRBV7-9
clone size: -
J gene: TRBJ2-2
D gene: -

CDR3 protein: CSGRDSYEQYF
CDR3 DNA: TGCAGCGGAAGGGACTCCTACGAGCAGTACTTC
V gene: TRBV29-1
clone size: -
J gene: TRBJ2-7
D gene: -

CDR3 protein: CASSPGLAVGYEQYF
CDR3 DNA: TGTGCCAGCAGCCCCGGACTAGCGGTGGGCTACGAGCAGTACTTC
V gene: TRBV7-2
clone size: -
J gene: TRBJ2-7
D gene: TRBD2

CDR3 protein: CASSPSSSTDTQYF
CDR3 DNA: TGTGCCAGCTCCCCTTCCTCTAGCACAGATACGCAGTATTTT
V gene: TRBV18
clone size: -
J gene: TRBJ2-3
D gene: -

CDR3 protein: CSAPPGGDNSPLHF
CDR3 DNA: TGCAGTGCTCCTCCCGGGGGGGATAATTCACCCCTCCACTTT
V gene: TRBV20-1
clone size: -
J gene: TRBJ1-6
D gene: -